The T cell receptor (beta chain) described here comes from a study of spatial heterogeneity in lung cancer. One entry per CDR3 protein, called by TCRdb with MiXCR from the 5' RACE reads. The profile shows just over 70,000 distinct CDR3 sequences, 8% to 9.5% of them singletons. Time point here: blood at routine non-recurrence follow-up after resection. No cell sorting; template was whole RNA from tumor, lung tissue or PBMC. Germline V gene sequence: CDR1 MNHNS, CDR2 SASEGT. Trimming removed 4 bases at V and 5 bases at J, with 14 bases between. The CDR3 sequence is 14 residues long. In the case of this clonotype: Its specificity is unknown.

Regarding the study as a whole: Blood contained ubiquitous expanded tumor TCRs more at resection than at follow-up.

The TCR sequence derives from a female donor with early-stage non-small cell lung cancer. The sequencing here drew on PBMCs, taken at follow-up. J is TRBJ1-1 and V is TRBV6-1, with D unresolved. CDR3 residues: CASSGLFMLTEAFF. Here the CDR3 DNA reads TGTGCCAGCAGTGGCCTTTTTATGTTGACTGAAGCTTTCTTT.